Below are 22 T cell receptor beta chains sequenced from a single sample in a study of blood T cell repertoires in COVID-19. The table came from immunoSEQ multiplex PCR; TCRdb's copy has only in-frame clones and leaves some out. This repertoire shows around 250,000 clones, about 89% found once; its top ten account for more than 1%. The sequenced material came from PBMCs or T cells enriched from blood (not recorded which). The receptors come from a human donor in a cohort exposed to, infected with or recovered from COVID-19 (not recorded which). The donor label of this sample is uncertain.

The CDR3 coding sequence is TGCGCCAGCAGCACCCGCGGATCGCTAATGAAACAGGGGCCCTACTCCTACGAGCAGTACTTC. Amino acid sequence: CASSTRGSLMKQGPYSYEQYF. The V and J genes are TRBV5-1 and TRBJ2-7, with 7 bases lining up with TRBD1. Looked up from germline, CDR1 is SGHRS and CDR2 is YFSETQ. Losses at the gene ends were 4 bases for V and 0 bases for J; bases not matched to a gene: 25. The CDR3 contains 21 residues.

V and J are TRBV27 and TRBJ1-1, with D tentatively TRBD1 (5 bases). Deletions cut 6 bases from V and 0 bases from J, with 11 bases between. The CDR3 consists of 14 residues. The germline V gene has CDR1 MNHEY and CDR2 SMNVEV (reference sequence). CDR3 DNA sequence: TGTGCCAGCAGCGTGACAGTCATGAACACTGAAGCTTTCTTT. This sequence encodes CASSVTVMNTEAFF.

V gene TRBV12-3 or TRBV12-4 combines with J gene TRBJ2-3; 11 bases fit TRBD2. This CDR3 is built from 13 residues. With 6 bases clipped from V and 12 bases from J, the junction kept 8 bases outside the gene matches. This chain's CDR3 is CASSSTGLAAQYF. The DNA of the CDR3 is TGTGCCAGCAGCTCAACGGGACTAGCGGCACAGTATTTT.

V gene TRBV18 combines with J gene TRBJ2-3; 8 bases line up with TRBD2. Germline V lookup: CDR1 KGHSH, CDR2 LQKENI. J lost 1 base, V lost 3 bases, and 6 bases had no gene match. This CDR3 has 16 residues. The CDR3 loop is CASSPLLTSGTDTQYF. The CDR3 DNA sequence: TGTGCCAGCTCACCCCTTTTGACTAGCGGCACAGATACGCAGTATTTT.

J is TRBJ2-7 and V is TRBV6-5; TRBD2 agrees at 8 bases. The CDR3 totals 15 residues. Trimming cost V 0 bases and J 3 bases; bases outside gene matches: 4. The germline CDR1 and CDR2 sequences are MNHEY and SVGAGI. The CDR3 sequence: CASSYSFSGDYEQYF. The DNA for the CDR3 is TGTGCCAGCAGTTACTCGTTTAGCGGGGACTACGAGCAGTACTTC.

This rearrangement joins TRBV5-1 to TRBJ2-5; TRBD2 might be the D (6 bases). The V gene lost 1 base and the J gene lost 5 bases, with 12 bases spanning the gap. Germline V gene data show CDR1 as SGHRS and CDR2 as YFSETQ. The CDR3 is 14 residues long. CDR3 sequence (DNA): TGCGCCAGCAGCTTGTCTGGCGGGGACGAGACCCAGTACTTC. Amino acid sequence: CASSLSGGDETQYF.

This clone was recorded a few times. The J gene is TRBJ1-6, the V gene TRBV6-6; 7 bases are shared with TRBD1. CDR1 is MNHNY, CDR2 SVGAGI, per germline (reference sequence). V lost 5 bases and J lost 0; bases outside the gene matches: 10. The CDR3 spans 18 residues. CDR3: CASSPRTGLSSYNSPLHF. As DNA, the CDR3 is TGTGCCAGCAGTCCAAGGACAGGCCTTAGCTCCTATAATTCACCCCTCCACTTT.

The chain uses TRBV19 and TRBJ2-7, with 10 bases fitting TRBD1. The germline gives CDR1 LNHDA, CDR2 SQIVND (reference sequence). This CDR3 region has 15 residues. Trimming at V came to 5 bases and at J to 0 bases, leaving 4 bases not matched to a gene. The CDR3 region has the DNA TGTGCCAGTAGTTGGGGGACAGGGGCCTCCTACGAGCAGTACTTC. This gives the protein CASSWGTGASYEQYF.

The chain recombines TRBV9 with TRBJ1-5; no clear D. The CDR3 covers 13 residues. Germline CDR1 is SGDLS and CDR2 is YYNGEE. Trimming pared 0 bases from V and 7 bases from J, leaving 8 bases between. CDR3 DNA sequence: TGTGCCAGCAGCGTAGACGAGGAACAGCCCCAGCATTTT. Translation gives CASSVDEEQPQHF.

The V call is TRBV18, the J call TRBJ1-1, with 9 nucleotides matching TRBD1. Trimming at V came to 3 bases and at J to 1 base, leaving 6 bases not matched to a gene. The CDR3 totals 16 residues. Germline assignment: CDR1 KGHSH and CDR2 LQKENI. The CDR3, as DNA: TGTGCCAGCTCACCGGGACAGGGCCCTGGGAACACTGAAGCTTTCTTT. It yields the protein CASSPGQGPGNTEAFF.

The rearrangement uses TRBV10-2 and TRBJ1-1, with TRBD1 identical over 7 bases. The CDR3 has 13 residues. Germline V gives CDR1 WSHSY, CDR2 SAAADI. J gave up 2 bases and V 4 bases, and 1 base lay outside the gene matches. The CDR3 reads CASSGDRNTEAFF. The DNA for the CDR3 is TGCGCCAGCAGTGGGGACAGAAACACTGAAGCTTTCTTT.

The chain couples TRBV5-1 to TRBJ2-1, with 8 bases aligning to TRBD1. The CDR3 consists of 16 residues. V lost 0 bases and J lost 1; bases outside the gene matches: 3. The V gene's germline CDR1 is SGHRS and CDR2 YFSETQ. The CDR3 reads CASSLVGTGSYNEQFF. The CDR3 DNA sequence: TGCGCCAGCAGCTTGGTAGGGACAGGTTCCTACAATGAGCAGTTCTTC.

The chain combines TRBV4-1 with TRBJ1-2; possibly TRBD1 for D (6 bases). Germline CDR1 reads MGHRA; CDR2 reads YSYEKL. The CDR3 length is 14 residues. Trimming took off 1 base at V and 7 bases at J, with 13 bases between the two ends. CDR3 protein: CASSQGTGNSGYTF. DNA of the CDR3: TGCGCCAGCAGCCAAGGAACAGGGAATTCTGGCTACACCTTC.

The chain is built from TRBV15 and TRBJ1-3, with D maybe TRBD1 (6 bases). CDR1 is LNHNV and CDR2 is YYDKDF in the germline V gene (reference sequence). There are 16 residues in the CDR3. V was pared by 3 bases and J by 0 bases, with 12 bases between. The CDR3 DNA reads TGTGCCACCAGCAGCAGGGGCCCGAGCTCTGGAAACACCATATATTTT. It specifies CATSSRGPSSGNTIYF. The full variable domain, with the rest looked up from reference TRBV15 and TRBJ1-3, is DAMVIQNPRYQVTQFGKPVTLSCSQTLNHNVMYWYQQKSSQAPKLLFHYYDKDFNNEADTPDNFQSRRPNTSFCFLDIRSPGLGDTAMYLCATSSRGPSSGNTIYFGEGSWLTVV.

The chain is built from TRBV11-2 and TRBJ2-7; possibly TRBD1 for D (5 bases). The ends were cut back, 4 bases at V and 1 base at J, with 23 bases in the middle. The germline V gene has CDR1 SGHAT and CDR2 FQNNGV. CDR3 length: 18 amino acids. In DNA form, the CDR3 reads TGTGCCAGCAGCTCCCCAAAGGGCTACAGGAGTCTTTCCTACGAGCAGTACTTC. It encodes CASSSPKGYRSLSYEQYF.

The V and J genes are TRBV5-1 and TRBJ2-1; 10 bases map to TRBD2. The junction had 4 bases not matched to a gene; V was cut back by 5 bases and J by 5 bases. The CDR3 runs 14 residues. From germline, CDR1 is SGHRS and CDR2 YFSETQ. The CDR3 sequence: CASSSGLADNEQFF. CDR3 coding DNA: TGCGCCAGCAGTTCAGGACTAGCGGACAATGAGCAGTTCTTC. The full variable domain, with the rest looked up from reference TRBV5-1 and TRBJ2-1, is KAGVTQTPRYLIKTRGQQVTLSCSPISGHRSVSWYQQTPGQGLQFLFEYFSETQRNKGNFPGRFSGRQFSNSRSEMNVSTLELGDSALYLCASSSGLADNEQFFGPGTRLTVL.

J is TRBJ2-1 and V is TRBV2, with a possible D match to TRBD2 (6 bases). CDR1 SNHLY and CDR2 FYNNEI come from the germline V gene. This CDR3 region has 14 residues. The V end lost 4 bases, the J end lost 8 bases, and 15 bases lay between the germline ends. Here the CDR3 reads CASSASLREDEQFF. The CDR3 region has the DNA TGTGCCAGCAGTGCGAGTCTCAGGGAGGATGAGCAGTTCTTC.

The chain links TRBV7-9 to TRBJ2-1, with 15 bases that match TRBD2. The CDR3 is 19 residues long. J was trimmed by 6 bases and V by 4 bases; bases with no gene match: 13. The V gene's germline CDR1 is SEHNR and CDR2 FQNEAQ (reference sequence). The DNA of the CDR3 is TGTGCCAGCAGCTCGACTGGACTAGCGGGGGGGCCGGTGGCCAATGAGCAGTTCTTC. Residues: CASSSTGLAGGPVANEQFF.

The rearrangement uses TRBV27 and TRBJ1-5, with D possibly being TRBD1 (6 bases). This CDR3 contains 13 residues. The germline V gene has CDR1 MNHEY and CDR2 SMNVEV (reference sequence). V was clipped by 4 bases and J by 7 bases, with 11 bases between them. The CDR3 here is CASSWGRGQPQHF. For the CDR3, the DNA is TGTGCCAGCAGTTGGGGGAGGGGGCAGCCCCAGCATTTT.

The chain uses TRBV7-3 and TRBJ2-3, with 8 bases matching TRBD2. The trim removed 1 base at V and 5 bases at J, leaving 5 bases unmatched. From germline, CDR1 is SGHTA and CDR2 FQGTGA. The CDR3 extends over 15 amino acids. Written as DNA, the CDR3 is TGTGCCAGCAGCTTAATCGGGGGGGCCGAAGATACGCAGTATTTT. Its protein is CASSLIGGAEDTQYF.

This chain links TRBV30 with TRBJ1-5, with D perhaps TRBD1 (6 bases). The germline gives CDR1 GTSNPN, CDR2 SVGIG (reference sequence). The CDR3 runs to 14 residues. Trimming took off 2 bases at V and 4 bases at J, with 12 bases between the two ends. The chain's CDR3 is CAWSITDRNQPQHF. CDR3 DNA: TGTGCCTGGAGTATTACCGACAGGAATCAGCCCCAGCATTTT. The variable domain in full, with the rest retrieved from reference TRBV30 and TRBJ1-5, is SQTIHQWPATLVQPVGSPLSLECTVEGTSNPNLYWYRQAAGRGLQLLFYSVGIGQISSEVPQNLSASRPQDRQFILSSKKLLLSDSGFYLCAWSITDRNQPQHFGDGTRLSIL.

The V call is TRBV5-1, the J call TRBJ1-1; 10 nucleotides line up with TRBD1. J lost 7 bases, V lost 5 bases, and 8 bases had no gene match. In germline, CDR1 is SGHRS, CDR2 YFSETQ. This CDR3 contains 14 residues. The CDR3 is CASRPDRGQSEAFF. CDR3 nucleotide sequence: TGCGCCAGCAGACCAGACAGGGGGCAAAGTGAAGCTTTCTTT.